Listed below are T cell receptor beta chains from one sample, sequenced in a study of read filtering for tumor transcriptome and immune sequencing. Each CDR3 protein gets one entry after TCRdb re-called the reads with MiXCR. The data hold tens of thousands of distinct CDR3 sequences, with around 14% observed a single time. The sample consisted of a population of CD138-negative cells sorted from bone marrow. The origin of the receptors is a donor aged 40 or over with multiple myeloma. Both conserved end residues are part of each CDR3. The order of the fields is clone size, D gene, J gene, V gene, CDR3 DNA, CDR3 protein. A D gene is named only where the DNA matches it firmly. Each size is once, few or many counts, or a class when the clone is expanded.

clone size: many; D gene: TRBD1; J gene: TRBJ1-1; V gene: TRBV7-8; CDR3 DNA: TGTGCCAGCAGCTCGACAGGGATCACTGAAGCTTTCTTT; CDR3 protein: CASSSTGITEAFF
clone size: few; D gene: NA; J gene: TRBJ1-5; V gene: TRBV6-2/TRBV6-3; CDR3 DNA: TGTGCCAGCAGTTACAAAGGGGGACATCAGCCCCAGCATTTT; CDR3 protein: CASSYKGGHQPQHF
clone size: many; D gene: NA; J gene: TRBJ1-5; V gene: TRBV7-2; CDR3 DNA: TGTGCCAGCAGCTTGCGAGGGGATGGCAATCAGCCCCAGCATTTT; CDR3 protein: CASSLRGDGNQPQHF
clone size: few; D gene: TRBD2; J gene: TRBJ2-3; V gene: TRBV19; CDR3 DNA: TGTGCCAGTAGTATAGCAGCGGGAGGGTTCACAGATACGCAGTATTTT; CDR3 protein: CASSIAAGGFTDTQYF
clone size: few; D gene: TRBD1; J gene: TRBJ2-2; V gene: TRBV3-1; CDR3 DNA: TGTGCCAGCAGCCACGCCGGGACAGGGAACACCGGGGAGCTGTTTTTT; CDR3 protein: CASSHAGTGNTGELFF
clone size: many; D gene: TRBD2; J gene: TRBJ2-1; V gene: TRBV6-5; CDR3 DNA: TGTGCCAGCAGTTACGGCCTAGCGGGTATATACAATGAGCAGTTCTTC; CDR3 protein: CASSYGLAGIYNEQFF
clone size: many; D gene: NA; J gene: TRBJ2-1; V gene: TRBV4-3; CDR3 DNA: TGCGCCAGCAGCCAAGCGACAGCGGAGTTCTCCTACAATGAGCAGTTCTTC; CDR3 protein: CASSQATAEFSYNEQFF
clone size: many; D gene: NA; J gene: TRBJ2-1; V gene: TRBV7-3; CDR3 DNA: TGTGCCAGCAGCACTGGCCCCAATGAGCAGTTCTTC; CDR3 protein: CASSTGPNEQFF
clone size: many; D gene: NA; J gene: TRBJ1-6; V gene: TRBV4-1; CDR3 DNA: TGCGCCAGCAGTGTGGGGCCAGGGGCCGGCAAGAATTCACCCCTCCACTTT; CDR3 protein: CASSVGPGAGKNSPLHF
clone size: many; D gene: NA; J gene: TRBJ2-1; V gene: TRBV29-1; CDR3 DNA: TGCAGCGTTGAAAAACAGCTCAATGAGCAGTTCTTC; CDR3 protein: CSVEKQLNEQFF
clone size: many; D gene: NA; J gene: TRBJ1-5; V gene: TRBV6-1; CDR3 DNA: TGTGCCAGCAGTGAGTTGGGGGCCTGGGGCAATCAGCCCCAGCATTTT; CDR3 protein: CASSELGAWGNQPQHF
clone size: many; D gene: NA; J gene: TRBJ2-2; V gene: TRBV29-1; CDR3 DNA: TGCAGCGTTGAAGATAGCAGGAACACCGGGGAGCTGTTTTTT; CDR3 protein: CSVEDSRNTGELFF
clone size: many; D gene: NA; J gene: TRBJ2-3; V gene: TRBV6-2/TRBV6-3; CDR3 DNA: TGTGCCAGCAGTTACTCGACTCGGAGGAGCGCAGATACGCAGTATTTT; CDR3 protein: CASSYSTRRSADTQYF
clone size: many; D gene: NA; J gene: TRBJ2-1; V gene: TRBV3-1; CDR3 DNA: TGTGCCAGCAGCCAAGCAGGTGAGCAGTTCTTC; CDR3 protein: CASSQAGEQFF
clone size: many; D gene: TRBD1; J gene: TRBJ1-1; V gene: TRBV14; CDR3 DNA: TGTGCCAGCAGCAAGACAGGGCTCGACACTGAAGCTTTCTTT; CDR3 protein: CASSKTGLDTEAFF